Presented here are 7 T cell receptor beta chains from one specimen sequenced in a study of T cells after yellow fever vaccination. TCRdb reanalysed the 5' RACE reads using MiXCR and keeps one entry per CDR3 protein. The repertoire holds around 300,000 distinct CDR3 sequences, with around 13% as singletons. The sample was CD4+ T cells sorted from PBMCs, taken 45 days after the yellow fever booster vaccination. These TCRs come from a man aged 25 to 40 who received the YFV17D yellow fever vaccine.

V gene TRBV7-2 combines with J gene TRBJ2-4, with TRBD2 as a possible D gene (7 bases). CDR1 and CDR2 from the germline V gene are SGHTA and FQGNSA. This CDR3 region has 14 residues. V was pared by 3 bases and J by 4 bases, with 10 bases between. In DNA form, the CDR3 reads TGTGCCAGCAGCTTGGGAGGGGGAAAAAACATTCAGTACTTC. It translates to CASSLGGGKNIQYF.

The chain uses TRBV5-1 and TRBJ2-7, with 12 bases that match TRBD2. Per germline, CDR1 SGHRS and CDR2 YFSETQ. The length of the CDR3 is 15 residues. The V gene end was trimmed by 0 bases and the J gene end by 6 bases; junction bases not matched to a gene: 4. The CDR3: CASSLAELAGGEQYF. CDR3 coding DNA: TGCGCCAGCAGCTTGGCCGAACTAGCGGGAGGCGAGCAGTACTTC.

The rearrangement links TRBV21-1 to TRBJ2-1; the DNA was not used to check the table's D call, TRBD1. TRBV21-1 is a listed pseudogene. The CDR3 totals 11 residues. In nucleotides, the CDR3 is TGTGCCAGCAGCAGGGCGGAGGATCAGTTCTTC. As protein: CASSRAEDQFF.

The chain is built from TRBV20-1 and TRBJ2-1; 10 bases are a match to TRBD2. Germline V CDR1 and CDR2: DFQATT, SNEGSKA (reference sequence). V shed 6 bases, J shed 9 bases, and the junction held 11 bases outside the gene matches. The CDR3 covers 14 residues. Here the CDR3 DNA reads TGCAGTGCCAGTACTAGCGGGAAGGGCGGTGAGCAGTTCTTC. Amino acid sequence: CSASTSGKGGEQFF.

The rearrangement links TRBV7-2 to TRBJ2-7, with D unclear. Germline CDR1 and CDR2: SGHTA and FQGNSA. CDR3 length equals 15 residues. Trimming shortened V by 1 base and J by 3 bases, and 13 bases separated the two germline ends. The CDR3: CASSLDPVGVYEQYF. Written as DNA, the CDR3 is TGTGCCAGCAGCTTAGACCCTGTTGGGGTCTACGAGCAGTACTTC. Full variable domain (missing parts from reference TRBV7-2 and TRBJ2-7): GAGVSQSPSNKVTEKGKDVELRCDPISGHTALYWYRQSLGQGLEFLIYFQGNSAPDKSGLPSDRFSAERTGGSVSTLTIQRTQQEDSAVYLCASSLDPVGVYEQYFGPGTRLTVT.

With respect to this clonotype: The junction departs from germline at one end; a sequencing error may be responsible. The chain combines TRBV27 with TRBJ2-4, with 12 bases fitting TRBD2. The CDR3 covers 17 residues. Germline values: CDR1 MNHEY, CDR2 SMNVEV (reference sequence). The CDR3 protein is CANSLSILAGGANIQYF. DNA of the CDR3: TGTGCCAACAGTTTATCGATTCTAGCGGGAGGGGCAAACATTCAGTACTTC.

In DNA form, the CDR3 reads TGTGCCAGCAGTGGAGGAGCGGGAGGTGGGAATGAGCAGTTCTTC. Translating it yields CASSGGAGGGNEQFF. This chain links TRBV2 with TRBJ2-1, with TRBD2 matching over 9 bases. J was trimmed by 7 bases and V by 4 bases; bases with no gene match: 8. Germline-derived CDR1 and CDR2 are SNHLY and FYNNEI. CDR3 length equals 15 residues.